This TCR beta chain was captured by sequencing in a study of cytomegalovirus exposure and HLA in healthy donors. Germline CDR1 LGHNA, CDR2 YNFKEQ. CDR3 length: 16 residues. PCR involved 60 Vbeta and 13 Jbeta primers. Libraries were prepared by immunoSEQ multiplex PCR; TCRdb keeps only in-frame clonotypes and omits some of them. The repertoire has 100,000 to 150,000 clones, around 72% of them found once; the top ten carry less than 5%. The sequence was collected from a man aged 25 to 40 in good health and CMV-seronegative. The rearrangement links TRBV4-2 to TRBJ2-5; TRBD2 matches 13 bases. The J call is in doubt because the DNA end fits TRBJ2-7 better. The sample comprised PBMCs. The chain's CDR3 is CASSQRTSGGPDEQYF. The CDR3 DNA follows: TGTGCCAGCAGCCAAAGGACTAGCGGGGGCCCTGACGAGCAGTACTTC.